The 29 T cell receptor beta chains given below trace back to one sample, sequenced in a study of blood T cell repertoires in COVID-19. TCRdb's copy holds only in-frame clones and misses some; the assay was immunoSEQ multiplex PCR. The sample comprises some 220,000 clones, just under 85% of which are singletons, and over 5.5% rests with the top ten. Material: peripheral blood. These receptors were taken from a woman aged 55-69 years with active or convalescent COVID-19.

Here the CDR3 reads CASSQTLATNTGELFF. The CDR3 DNA follows: TGTGCCAGCAGCCAAACTCTAGCGACGAACACCGGGGAGCTGTTTTTT. The chain combines TRBV14 with TRBJ2-2; a weak D match, TRBD2 (6 bases). The germline V gene encodes CDR1 SGHDN and CDR2 FVKESK. CDR3 length: 16 residues. The ends were cut back, 2 bases at V and 0 bases at J, with 10 bases in the middle. The full variable domain, completed using reference TRBV14 and TRBJ2-2, is EAGVTQFPSHSVIEKGQTVTLRCDPISGHDNLYWYRRVMGKEIKFLLHFVKESKQDESGMPNNRFLAERTGGTYSTLKVQPAELEDSGVYFCASSQTLATNTGELFFGEGSRLTVL.

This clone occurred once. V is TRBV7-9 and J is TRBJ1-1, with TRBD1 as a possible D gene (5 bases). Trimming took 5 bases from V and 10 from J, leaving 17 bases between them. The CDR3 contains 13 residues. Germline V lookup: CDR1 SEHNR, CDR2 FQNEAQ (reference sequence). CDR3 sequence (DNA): TGTGCCAGCAGCGCAGACAGACCTTTGAGAGCTTTCTTT. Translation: CASSADRPLRAFF.

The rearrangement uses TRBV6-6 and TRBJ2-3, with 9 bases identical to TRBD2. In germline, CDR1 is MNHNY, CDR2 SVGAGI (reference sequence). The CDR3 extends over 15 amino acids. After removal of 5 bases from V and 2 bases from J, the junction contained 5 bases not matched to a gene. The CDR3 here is CASSAGTSSTDTQYF. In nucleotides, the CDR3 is TGTGCCAGCAGTGCCGGGACTAGCTCCACAGATACGCAGTATTTT.

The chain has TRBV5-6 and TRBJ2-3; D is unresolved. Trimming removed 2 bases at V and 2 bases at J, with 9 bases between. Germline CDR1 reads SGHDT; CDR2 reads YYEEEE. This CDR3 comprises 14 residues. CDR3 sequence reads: CASSFRPNTDTQYF. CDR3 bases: TGTGCCAGCAGCTTCAGGCCGAACACAGATACGCAGTATTTT.

The CDR3 reads CASSLKGLRGEQFF. The CDR3 region has the DNA TGTGCCAGCAGCTTAAAGGGACTCCGAGGTGAGCAGTTCTTC. This chain joins TRBV11-2 and TRBJ2-1; tentative D call: TRBD2 (6 bases). The germline V gene has CDR1 SGHAT and CDR2 FQNNGV. This CDR3 spans 14 amino acids. Trimming removed 2 bases at V and 9 bases at J, with 14 bases between.

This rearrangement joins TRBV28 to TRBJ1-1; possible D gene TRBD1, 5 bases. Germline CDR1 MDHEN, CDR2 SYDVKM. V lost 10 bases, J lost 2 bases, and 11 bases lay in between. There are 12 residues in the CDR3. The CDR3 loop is CAIETENTEAFF. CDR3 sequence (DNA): TGTGCCATAGAGACAGAAAACACTGAAGCTTTCTTT.

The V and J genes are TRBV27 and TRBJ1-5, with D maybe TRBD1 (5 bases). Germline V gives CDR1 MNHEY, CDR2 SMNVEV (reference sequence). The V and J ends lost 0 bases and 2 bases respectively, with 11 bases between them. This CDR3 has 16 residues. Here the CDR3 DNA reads TGTGCCAGCAGTTTATCGTGGGGGGTAGGCAATCAGCCCCAGCATTTT. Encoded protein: CASSLSWGVGNQPQHF.

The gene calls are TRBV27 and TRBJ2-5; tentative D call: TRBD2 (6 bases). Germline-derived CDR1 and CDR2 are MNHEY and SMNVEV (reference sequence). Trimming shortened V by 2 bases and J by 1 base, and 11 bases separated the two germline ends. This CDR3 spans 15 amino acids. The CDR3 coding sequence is TGTGCCAGCAGTTTACTTGGCGGGGCCCAAGAGACCCAGTACTTC. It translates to CASSLLGGAQETQYF.

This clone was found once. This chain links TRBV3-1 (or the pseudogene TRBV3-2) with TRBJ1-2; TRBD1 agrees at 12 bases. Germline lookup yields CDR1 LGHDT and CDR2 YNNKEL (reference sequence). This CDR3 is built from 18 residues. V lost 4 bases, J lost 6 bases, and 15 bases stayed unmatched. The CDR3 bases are TGTGCCAGCAGCCCCCTGGGGGGACAGGGGGCGCCTATCCATGGCTACACCTTC. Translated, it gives CASSPLGGQGAPIHGYTF.

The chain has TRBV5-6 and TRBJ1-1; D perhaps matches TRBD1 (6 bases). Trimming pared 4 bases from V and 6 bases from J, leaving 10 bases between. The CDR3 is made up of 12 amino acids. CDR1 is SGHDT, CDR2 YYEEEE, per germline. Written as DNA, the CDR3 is TGTGCCAGCAGCCGGTGGACAGCTGAAGCTTTCTTT. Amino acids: CASSRWTAEAFF.

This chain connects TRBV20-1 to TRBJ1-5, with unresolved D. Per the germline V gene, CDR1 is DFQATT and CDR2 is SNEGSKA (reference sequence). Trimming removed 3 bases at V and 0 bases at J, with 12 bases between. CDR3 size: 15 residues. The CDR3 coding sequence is TGCAGTGCTAGTCCGTCCATTAGTAGCAATCAGCCCCAGCATTTT. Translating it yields CSASPSISSNQPQHF.

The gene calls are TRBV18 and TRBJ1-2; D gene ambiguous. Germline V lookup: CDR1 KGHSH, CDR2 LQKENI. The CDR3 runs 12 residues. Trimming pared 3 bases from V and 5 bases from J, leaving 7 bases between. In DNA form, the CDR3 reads TGTGCCAGCTCACCTGACACGTATGGCTACACCTTC. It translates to CASSPDTYGYTF. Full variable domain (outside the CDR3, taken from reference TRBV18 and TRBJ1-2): NAGVMQNPRHLVRRRGQEARLRCSPMKGHSHVYWYRQLPEEGLKFMVYLQKENIIDESGMPKERFSAEFPKEGPSILRIQQVVRGDSAAYFCASSPDTYGYTFGSGTRLTVV.

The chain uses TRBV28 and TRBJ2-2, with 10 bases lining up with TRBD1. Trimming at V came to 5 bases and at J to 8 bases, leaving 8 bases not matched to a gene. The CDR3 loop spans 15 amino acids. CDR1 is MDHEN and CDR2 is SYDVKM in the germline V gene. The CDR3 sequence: CASSPRTGGKGELFF. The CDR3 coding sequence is TGTGCCAGCAGTCCCCGGACAGGGGGTAAGGGGGAGCTGTTTTTT.

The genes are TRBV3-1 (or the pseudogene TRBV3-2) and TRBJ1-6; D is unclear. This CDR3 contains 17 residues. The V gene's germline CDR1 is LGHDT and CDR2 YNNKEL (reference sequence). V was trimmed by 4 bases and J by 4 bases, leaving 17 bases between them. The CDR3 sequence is CASSPRASAGYNSPLHF. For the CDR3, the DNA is TGTGCCAGCAGCCCCCGGGCCTCGGCGGGGTATAATTCACCCCTCCACTTT.

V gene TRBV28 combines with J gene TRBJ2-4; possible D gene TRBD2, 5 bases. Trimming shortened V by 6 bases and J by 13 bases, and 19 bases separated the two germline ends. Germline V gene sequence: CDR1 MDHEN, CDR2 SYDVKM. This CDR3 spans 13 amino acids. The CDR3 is CASSKSGPGVQYF. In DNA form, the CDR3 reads TGTGCCAGCAGCAAAAGTGGACCCGGGGTCCAGTACTTC.

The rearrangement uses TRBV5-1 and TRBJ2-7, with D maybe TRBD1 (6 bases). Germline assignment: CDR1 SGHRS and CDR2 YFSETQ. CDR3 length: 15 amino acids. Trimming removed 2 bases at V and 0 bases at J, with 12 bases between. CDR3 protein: CASSLQGPSSYEQYF. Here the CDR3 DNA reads TGCGCCAGCAGCTTACAGGGCCCCAGCTCCTACGAGCAGTACTTC.

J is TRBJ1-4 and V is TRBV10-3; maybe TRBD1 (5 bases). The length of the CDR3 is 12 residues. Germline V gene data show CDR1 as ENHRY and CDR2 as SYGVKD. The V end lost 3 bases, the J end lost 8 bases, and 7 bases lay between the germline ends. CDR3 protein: CAISERGEKLFF. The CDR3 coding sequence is TGTGCCATCAGTGAAAGGGGAGAAAAACTGTTTTTT.

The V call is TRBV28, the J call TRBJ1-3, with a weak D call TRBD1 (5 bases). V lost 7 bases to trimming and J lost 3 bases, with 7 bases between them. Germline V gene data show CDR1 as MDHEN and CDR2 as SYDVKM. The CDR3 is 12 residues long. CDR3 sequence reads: CASIGGGNTIYF. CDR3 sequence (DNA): TGTGCCAGCATCGGGGGTGGAAACACCATATATTTT.

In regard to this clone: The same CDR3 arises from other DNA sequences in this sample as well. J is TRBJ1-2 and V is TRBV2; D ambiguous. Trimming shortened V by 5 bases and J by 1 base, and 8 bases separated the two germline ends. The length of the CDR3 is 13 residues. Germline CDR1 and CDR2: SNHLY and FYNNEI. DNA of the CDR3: TGTGCCAGCAGTATTCGGGGTAACTATGGCTACACCTTC. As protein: CASSIRGNYGYTF.

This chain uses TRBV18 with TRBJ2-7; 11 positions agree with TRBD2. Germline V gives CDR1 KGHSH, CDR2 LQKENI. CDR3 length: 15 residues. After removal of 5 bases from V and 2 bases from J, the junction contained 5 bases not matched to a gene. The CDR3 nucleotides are TGTGCCAGCTCAGCGACTAGCGGGACGACCTACGAGCAGTACTTC. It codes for CASSATSGTTYEQYF.

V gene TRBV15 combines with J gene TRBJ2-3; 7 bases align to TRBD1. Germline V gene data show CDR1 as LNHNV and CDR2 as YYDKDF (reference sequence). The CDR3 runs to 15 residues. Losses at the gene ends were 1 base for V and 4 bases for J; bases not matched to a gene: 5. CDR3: CATSRAQGVADTQYF. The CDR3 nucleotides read TGTGCCACCAGCAGAGCTCAGGGGGTTGCAGATACGCAGTATTTT.

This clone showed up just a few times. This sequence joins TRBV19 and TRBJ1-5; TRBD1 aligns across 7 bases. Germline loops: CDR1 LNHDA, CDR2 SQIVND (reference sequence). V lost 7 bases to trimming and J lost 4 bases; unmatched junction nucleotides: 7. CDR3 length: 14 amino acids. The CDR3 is CASNQQGGNQPQHF. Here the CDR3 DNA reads TGTGCCAGTAATCAGCAGGGGGGAAATCAGCCCCAGCATTTT.

CDR3 sequence reads: CASGDLAGNNEQFF. The CDR3, as DNA: TGTGCCAGCGGGGACTTAGCGGGGAACAATGAGCAGTTCTTC. The V gene is TRBV7-2, the J gene TRBJ2-1; TRBD2 agrees at 8 bases. The germline V gene has CDR1 SGHTA and CDR2 FQGNSA. The V and J ends lost 8 bases and 5 bases, in that order; junction bases with no gene match: 8. The CDR3 extends over 14 amino acids.

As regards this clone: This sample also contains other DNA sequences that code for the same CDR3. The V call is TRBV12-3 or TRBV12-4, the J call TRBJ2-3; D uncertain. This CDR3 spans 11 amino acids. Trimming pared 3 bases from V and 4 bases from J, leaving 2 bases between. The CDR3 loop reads CASSFADTQYF. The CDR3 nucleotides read TGTGCCAGCAGTTTCGCAGATACGCAGTATTTT.

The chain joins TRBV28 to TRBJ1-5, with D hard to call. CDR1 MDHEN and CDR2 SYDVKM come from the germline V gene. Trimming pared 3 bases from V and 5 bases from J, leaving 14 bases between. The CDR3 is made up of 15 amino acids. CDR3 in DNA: TGTGCCAGCAGTTTCGCCGGGGTTTTGTATCAGCCCCAGCATTTT. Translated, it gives CASSFAGVLYQPQHF. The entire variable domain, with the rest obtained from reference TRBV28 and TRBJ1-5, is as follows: DVKVTQSSRYLVKRTGEKVFLECVQDMDHENMFWYRQDPGLGLRLIYFSYDVKMKEKGDIPEGYSVSREKKERFSLILESASTNQTSMYLCASSFAGVLYQPQHFGDGTRLSIL.

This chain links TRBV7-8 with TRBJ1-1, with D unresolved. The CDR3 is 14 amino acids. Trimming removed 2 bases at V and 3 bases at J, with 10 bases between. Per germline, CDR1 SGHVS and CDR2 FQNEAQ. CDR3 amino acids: CASSLQPRDTEAFF. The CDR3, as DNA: TGTGCCAGCAGCTTACAACCCCGGGACACTGAAGCTTTCTTT. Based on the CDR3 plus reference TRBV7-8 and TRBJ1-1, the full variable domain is GAGVSQSPRYKVAKRGQDVALRCDPISGHVSLFWYQQALGQGPEFLTYFQNEAQLDKSGLPSDRFFAERPEGSVSTLKIQRTQQEDSAVYLCASSLQPRDTEAFFGQGTRLTVV.

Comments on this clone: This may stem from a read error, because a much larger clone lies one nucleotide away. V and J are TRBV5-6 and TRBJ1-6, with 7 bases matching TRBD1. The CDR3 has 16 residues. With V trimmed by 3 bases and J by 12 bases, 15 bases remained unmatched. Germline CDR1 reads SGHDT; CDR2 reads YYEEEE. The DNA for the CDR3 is TGTGCCAGCAGCTCTGATTATGGACAGGCGGATTTACCCCTCCACTTT. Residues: CASSSDYGQADLPLHF. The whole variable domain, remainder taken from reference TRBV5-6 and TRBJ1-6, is DAGVTQSPTHLIKTRGQQVTLRCSPKSGHDTVSWYQQALGQGPQFIFQYYEEEERQRGNFPDRFSGHQFPNYSSELNVNALLLGDSALYLCASSSDYGQADLPLHFGNGTRLTVT.

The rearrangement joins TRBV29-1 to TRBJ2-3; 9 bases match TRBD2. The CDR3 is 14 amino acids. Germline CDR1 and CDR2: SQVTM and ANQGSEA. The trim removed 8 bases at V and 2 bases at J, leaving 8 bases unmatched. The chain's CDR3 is CSPRLAGFTDTQYF. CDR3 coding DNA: TGCAGCCCCCGGCTAGCGGGATTCACAGATACGCAGTATTTT.

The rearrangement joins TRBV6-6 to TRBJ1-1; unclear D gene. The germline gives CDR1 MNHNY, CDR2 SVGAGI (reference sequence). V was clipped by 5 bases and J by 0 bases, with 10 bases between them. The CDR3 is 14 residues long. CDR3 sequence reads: CASSAASMNTEAFF. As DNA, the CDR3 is TGTGCCAGCAGTGCAGCGTCCATGAACACTGAAGCTTTCTTT.